This TCR beta chain derives from a study of blood T cells in healthy people across ages. As for the study in general: Every two T cells gave about one barcoded beta molecule via template switching. Notes on the study in general: Among long-lived donors, naive CD4+ cells were more numerous and diversity higher than in aged donors.

This CDR3 region has 15 residues. Trimming removed 5 bases from V and 0 bases from J, with 13 bases in between. From germline, CDR1 is SGHDN and CDR2 FVKESK. With a J-beta primer mix and a sample-barcoded 5' primer, a second PCR ran about 7 to 12 cycles. Tagging of each cDNA molecule was performed by a template-switch adaptor with 12 random nucleotides. MiXCR was run by TCRdb on the 5' RACE reads, yielding one entry per CDR3 protein. This sample has around 2 million distinct CDR3 sequences, with about two fifths found just once. The amount of total RNA extracted per sample was at least 6 micrograms. On this clonotype itself: Antigen: not known.

The chain has TRBV14 and TRBJ1-1, with D unclear. Sequenced input: blood. This receptor was obtained from a human donor in good health. CDR3 in DNA: TGTGCCAGCAGCAGGAGGACGCAGTTGAACACTGAAGCTTTCTTT. The encoded protein is CASSRRTQLNTEAFF.